The 16 T cell receptor beta chains below were found in one sample sequenced in a study of T cells in Graves' hyperthyroidism and ophthalmopathy. It was RNA transcripts that yielded the amplified TCR beta CDR3 regions. HTBI primers were used for first-round RT-PCR of the TCR CDR3. TCRdb reprocessed the multiplex PCR reads with MiXCR, giving one entry per CDR3 protein. Seen here are about 660,000 distinct CDR3 sequences, nearly 45% observed once, and the top ten hold about 7%. Material for sequencing was peripheral blood or thyroid tissue (not recorded which). The origin of the receptors is an adult man with Graves' disease, either hyperthyroidism or ophthalmopathy (not recorded which).

The chain joins TRBV7-2 to TRBJ1-6; D not resolved. Deletions cut 1 base from V and 18 bases from J, with 7 bases between. The CDR3 is made up of 10 amino acids. Germline V gene data show CDR1 as SGHTA and CDR2 as FQGNSA. CDR3 in DNA: TGTGCCAGCAGCTTAGAGGTCCGCCACTTT. Its translation is CASSLEVRHF. Variable domain in full (rest from reference TRBV7-2 and TRBJ1-6): GAGVSQSPSNKVTEKGKDVELRCDPISGHTALYWYRQSLGQGLEFLIYFQGNSAPDKSGLPSDRFSAERTGGSVSTLTIQRTQQEDSAVYLCASSLEVRHFGNGTRLTVT.

Of note for this clonotype: A clone one base away is much larger, so this may be a read error. The gene calls are TRBV24-1 and TRBJ2-7; TRBD1 agrees at 10 bases. Germline V gene data show CDR1 as KGHDR and CDR2 as SFDVKD. The CDR3 contains 13 residues. CDR3 sequence reads: CATSGTGDYERYF. The CDR3 DNA reads TGTGCCACTTCCGGGACAGGGGACTACGAGCGGTACTTC.

This chain joins TRBV7-9 and TRBJ1-1; no clear D gene. The CDR3 has 14 amino acids. V shed 5 bases and J shed 1 base, with 11 bases lying between them. From germline, CDR1 is SEHNR and CDR2 FQNEAQ (reference sequence). CDR3 in amino acids: CASSKTTENTEAFF. CDR3 DNA sequence: TGTGCCAGCAGCAAGACGACCGAGAACACTGAAGCTTTCTTT.

The CDR3 is CSARIGHTNTEAFF. DNA for the CDR3: TGCAGTGCAAGAATAGGACATACTAACACTGAAGCTTTCTTT. The genes are TRBV20-1 and TRBJ1-1; D is perhaps TRBD1 (5 bases). The V gene lost 6 bases and the J gene lost 2 bases, with 16 bases spanning the gap. CDR1 and CDR2 (germline): DFQATT, SNEGSKA (reference sequence). The CDR3 contains 14 residues.

Turning to this clonotype: A much larger clonotype is one base distant, so this may be a read error. The V and J genes are TRBV7-8 and TRBJ1-1; maybe TRBD1 (6 bases). The germline V and J ends were trimmed by 3 bases and 6 bases, with 11 bases remaining between them. This CDR3 is 13 amino acids long. Germline CDR1 is SGHVS and CDR2 is FQNEAQ. The CDR3 nucleotides are TGTGCCAGCAGCTTGGAGACAGGCTCTGAAGCTTTCTTT. Its translation is CASSLETGSEAFF.

This clonotype was observed a few times. The rearrangement joins TRBV19 to TRBJ2-7; D call uncertain. The V and J ends lost 3 bases and 3 bases respectively, with 12 bases between them. Germline CDR1 LNHDA, CDR2 SQIVND (reference sequence). The CDR3 extends over 14 amino acids. The CDR3 nucleotides are TGTGCCAGTAGTATTCGGGCCAGAAACTACGAGCAGTACTTC. It is translated as CASSIRARNYEQYF.

In this sample, this clonotype turned up many times. The J gene is TRBJ1-2, the V gene TRBV7-9; D is uncertain. The CDR3 runs to 13 residues. V was shortened by 5 bases and J by 3 bases, with 10 bases between the two germline ends. Germline CDR1 reads SEHNR; CDR2 reads FQNEAQ (reference sequence). Here the CDR3 reads CASSPDGYYGYTF. As DNA, the CDR3 is TGTGCCAGCAGCCCCGACGGCTACTATGGCTACACCTTC.

In this sample, this clonotype turned up many times. The CDR3 loop reads CASSLGVLTGVGETQYF. CDR3 nucleotide sequence: TGCGCCAGCAGTCTAGGGGTTCTGACAGGGGTAGGAGAGACCCAGTACTTC. The genes are TRBV10-2 and TRBJ2-5; 8 bases agree with TRBD1. Germline V gives CDR1 WSHSY, CDR2 SAAADI. The ends lost 5 bases at V and 4 bases at J; junction bases unmatched: 15. CDR3 size: 17 residues.

The gene calls are TRBV9 and TRBJ2-3, with 9 bases aligning to TRBD1. With 1 base clipped from V and 3 bases from J, the junction kept 9 bases outside the gene matches. This CDR3 comprises 17 residues. The germline V gene has CDR1 SGDLS and CDR2 YYNGEE. CDR3 coding DNA: TGTGCCAGCAGCGTAAGGCGTGGGACAGGGCGGACAGATACGCAGTATTTT. Its translation is CASSVRRGTGRTDTQYF.

As concerns this clonotype: A read error is possible here, since a much larger clone lies one base away. The chain combines TRBV2 with TRBJ1-1; TRBD1 matches 7 bases. The CDR3 is made up of 14 amino acids. Germline V gene lookup returns CDR1 SNHLY and CDR2 FYNNEI. J gave up 4 bases and V 5 bases, and 7 bases lay outside the gene matches. The DNA for the CDR3 is TGTGCCAGCAGTTCGACAGGGTGGGGCACTGAAGCTTTCTTT. Translated, it gives CASSSTGWGTEAFF.

Concerning this clonotype itself: At one boundary the junction diverges from the germline segment, which might be a read error. The J gene is TRBJ1-6, the V gene TRBV10-3; tentatively, D is TRBD1 (5 bases). Germline V gene sequence: CDR1 ENHRY, CDR2 SYGVKD. There are 15 residues in the CDR3. CDR3 nucleotides: TGTGCCAGCAGTACCCTCCGGGGGGACGGTTCACCCCTCCACTTT. Residues: CASSTLRGDGSPLHF.

This clonotype was observed a handful of times. The gene calls are TRBV11-3 and TRBJ2-2; D possibly uses TRBD1 or TRBD2 (5 bases each). This CDR3 region has 17 residues. Germline V gene sequence: CDR1 SGHNT, CDR2 YENEEA. The ends were cut back, 3 bases at V and 4 bases at J, with 18 bases in the middle. This chain's CDR3 is CASSLDTLGAGTGELFF. CDR3 bases: TGTGCCAGCAGCTTGGATACACTAGGGGCGGGCACCGGGGAGCTGTTTTTT.

This clonotype was detected a few times. The CDR3: CASSGTGYNYGYTF. As DNA, the CDR3 is TGTGCCAGCAGCGGGACAGGTTATAACTATGGCTACACCTTC. The chain recombines TRBV2 with TRBJ1-2, with 8 bases lining up with TRBD1. The V segment lost 6 bases and the J segment 1 base; nucleotides outside the gene matches: 4. Germline assignment: CDR1 SNHLY and CDR2 FYNNEI. The CDR3 extends over 14 amino acids.

Only a few counts were recorded for this clonotype. This sequence joins TRBV6-5 and TRBJ2-5; tentative D call: TRBD2 (6 bases). CDR1 and CDR2 (germline): MNHEY, SVGAGI. The CDR3 has 14 residues. The ends were cut back, 5 bases at V and 5 bases at J, with 15 bases in the middle. CDR3 protein: CASSGLGTEETQYF. The CDR3 coding sequence is TGTGCCAGCAGTGGGCTCGGGACTGAGGAGACCCAGTACTTC.

The CDR3 nucleotides read TGTGCCAGCTCCACAGAGTATAATTCACCCCTCCACTTT. The encoded protein is CASSTEYNSPLHF. The chain uses TRBV6-5 and TRBJ1-6; D unresolved. This CDR3 is 13 amino acids long. V was pared by 8 bases and J by 4 bases, with 9 bases between. Germline lookup yields CDR1 MNHEY and CDR2 SVGAGI.

This chain links TRBV2 with TRBJ1-5; D is unclear. This CDR3 has 14 amino acids. V was trimmed by 5 bases and J by 3 bases, leaving 11 bases between them. The germline V gene has CDR1 SNHLY and CDR2 FYNNEI. The CDR3: CASSFVWNNQPQHF. The CDR3 region has the DNA TGTGCCAGCAGTTTTGTGTGGAACAATCAGCCCCAGCATTTT.